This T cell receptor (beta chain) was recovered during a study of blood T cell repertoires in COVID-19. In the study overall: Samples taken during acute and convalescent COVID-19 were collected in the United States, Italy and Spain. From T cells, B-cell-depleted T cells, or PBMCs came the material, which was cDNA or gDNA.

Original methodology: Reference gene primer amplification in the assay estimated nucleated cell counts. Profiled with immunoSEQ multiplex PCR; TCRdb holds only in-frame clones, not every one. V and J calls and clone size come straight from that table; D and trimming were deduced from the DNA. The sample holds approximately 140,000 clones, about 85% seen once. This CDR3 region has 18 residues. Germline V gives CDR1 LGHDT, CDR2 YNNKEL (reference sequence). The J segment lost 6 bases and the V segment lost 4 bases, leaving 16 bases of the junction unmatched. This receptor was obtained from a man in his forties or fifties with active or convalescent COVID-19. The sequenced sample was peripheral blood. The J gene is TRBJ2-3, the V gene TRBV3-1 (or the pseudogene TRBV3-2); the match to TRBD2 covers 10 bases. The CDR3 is CASSLMGSSGGVGDTQYF. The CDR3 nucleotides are TGTGCCAGCAGCCTTATGGGCTCTAGCGGGGGAGTAGGGGATACGCAGTATTTT.